Given below is one T cell receptor (beta chain) in context. The sample originates from a study of T cell clones after liver transplantation. This CDR3 has 15 amino acids. Germline CDR1 SGHRS, CDR2 YFSETQ. Between the trimmed V and J ends, which lost 4 bases and 6 bases, there was a span of 16 bases. TCRdb's table, derived via immunoSEQ multiplex PCR, lists solely in-frame clones and lacks some. Counted here are tens of thousands of clones, 70% occurring once; the ten biggest clones make up roughly 2.8%. The rearrangement uses TRBV5-1 and TRBJ1-4; D not resolved. The clonotype comes from a human patient who received a liver transplant. Some T cells may have come from the graft donor. This material consisted of CD4+ T cells from blood, taken at the roughly 15-month timepoint. The CDR3 sequence is CASSQWYGSDEKLFF. CDR3 nucleotides: TGCGCCAGCAGCCAGTGGTACGGGTCCGATGAAAAACTGTTTTTT.